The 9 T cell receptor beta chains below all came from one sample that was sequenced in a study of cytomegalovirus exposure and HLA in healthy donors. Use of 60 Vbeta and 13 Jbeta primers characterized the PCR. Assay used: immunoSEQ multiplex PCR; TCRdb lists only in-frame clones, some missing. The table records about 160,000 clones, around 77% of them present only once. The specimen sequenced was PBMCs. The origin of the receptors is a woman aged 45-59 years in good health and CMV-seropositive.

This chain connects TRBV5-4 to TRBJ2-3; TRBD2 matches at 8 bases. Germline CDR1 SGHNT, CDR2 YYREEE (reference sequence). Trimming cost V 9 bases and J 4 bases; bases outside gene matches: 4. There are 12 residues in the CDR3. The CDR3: CATAGGSDTQYF. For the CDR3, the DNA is TGTGCCACCGCGGGGGGTTCAGATACGCAGTATTTT. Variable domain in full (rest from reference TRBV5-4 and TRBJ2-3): ETGVTQSPTHLIKTRGQQVTLRCSSQSGHNTVSWYQQALGQGPQFIFQYYREEENGRGNFPPRFSGLQFPNYSSELNVNALELDDSALYLCATAGGSDTQYFGPGTRLTVL.

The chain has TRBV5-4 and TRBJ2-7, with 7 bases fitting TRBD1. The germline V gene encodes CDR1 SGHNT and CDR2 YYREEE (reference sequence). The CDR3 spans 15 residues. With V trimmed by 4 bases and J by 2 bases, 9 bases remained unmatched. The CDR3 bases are TGTGCCAGCAGCCCCCCAACTGGACAGGCCTACGAGCAGTACTTC. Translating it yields CASSPPTGQAYEQYF.

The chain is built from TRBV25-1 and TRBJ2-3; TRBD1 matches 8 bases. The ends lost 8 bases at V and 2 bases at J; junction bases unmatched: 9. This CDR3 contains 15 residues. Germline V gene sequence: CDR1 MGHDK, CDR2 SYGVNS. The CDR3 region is CASRRTGGTTDTQYF. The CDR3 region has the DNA TGTGCCAGCCGAAGAACAGGGGGAACCACAGATACGCAGTATTTT.

CDR3: CASSLNHEQYF. The CDR3 bases are TGTGCCAGCAGCTTAAACCACGAGCAGTACTTC. The J gene is TRBJ2-5, the V gene TRBV7-2; no firm D call. The end of the DNA is better explained by TRBJ2-7, so the J call may be wrong. CDR1 and CDR2 (germline): SGHTA, FQGNSA. The CDR3 is 11 residues long.

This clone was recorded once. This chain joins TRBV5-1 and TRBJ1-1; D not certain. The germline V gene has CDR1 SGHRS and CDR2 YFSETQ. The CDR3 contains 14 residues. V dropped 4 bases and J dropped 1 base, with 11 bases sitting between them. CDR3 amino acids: CASSLGGPNTEAFF. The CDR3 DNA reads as TGCGCCAGCAGCCTCGGAGGGCCGAACACTGAAGCTTTCTTT.

CDR3 nucleotides: TGTGCCAGCTCAAATACCCGGAGCTACCGCTTGGCCTACGAGCAGTACTTC. This translates into CASSNTRSYRLAYEQYF. This chain connects TRBV18 to TRBJ2-7; no definite D call. Per germline, CDR1 KGHSH and CDR2 LQKENI. The ends were cut back, 5 bases at V and 2 bases at J, with 22 bases in the middle. The CDR3 totals 17 residues.

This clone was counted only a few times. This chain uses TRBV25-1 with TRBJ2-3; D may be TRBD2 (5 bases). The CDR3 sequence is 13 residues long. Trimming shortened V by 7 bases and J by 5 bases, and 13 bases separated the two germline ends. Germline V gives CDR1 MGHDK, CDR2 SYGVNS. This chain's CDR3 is CASTRARGDTQYF. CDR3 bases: TGTGCCAGCACGAGGGCCAGAGGAGATACGCAGTATTTT. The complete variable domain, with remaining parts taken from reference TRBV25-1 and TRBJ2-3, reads EADIYQTPRYLVIGTGKKITLECSQTMGHDKMYWYQQDPGMELHLIHYSYGVNSTEKGDLSSESTVSRIRTEHFPLTLESARPSHTSQYLCASTRARGDTQYFGPGTRLTVL.

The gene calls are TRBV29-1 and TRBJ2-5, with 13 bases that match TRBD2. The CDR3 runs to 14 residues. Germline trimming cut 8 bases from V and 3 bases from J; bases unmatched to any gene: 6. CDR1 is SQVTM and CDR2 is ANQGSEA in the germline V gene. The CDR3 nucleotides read TGCAGCCCCTGGACTAGCGGGAGAGAAGAGACCCAGTACTTC. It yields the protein CSPWTSGREETQYF.

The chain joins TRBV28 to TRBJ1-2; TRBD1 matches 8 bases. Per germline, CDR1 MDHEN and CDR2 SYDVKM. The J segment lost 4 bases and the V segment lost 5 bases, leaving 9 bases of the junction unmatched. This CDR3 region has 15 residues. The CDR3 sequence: CASSQRTGMTYGYTF. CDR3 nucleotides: TGTGCCAGCAGTCAGAGGACAGGGATGACCTATGGCTACACCTTC.